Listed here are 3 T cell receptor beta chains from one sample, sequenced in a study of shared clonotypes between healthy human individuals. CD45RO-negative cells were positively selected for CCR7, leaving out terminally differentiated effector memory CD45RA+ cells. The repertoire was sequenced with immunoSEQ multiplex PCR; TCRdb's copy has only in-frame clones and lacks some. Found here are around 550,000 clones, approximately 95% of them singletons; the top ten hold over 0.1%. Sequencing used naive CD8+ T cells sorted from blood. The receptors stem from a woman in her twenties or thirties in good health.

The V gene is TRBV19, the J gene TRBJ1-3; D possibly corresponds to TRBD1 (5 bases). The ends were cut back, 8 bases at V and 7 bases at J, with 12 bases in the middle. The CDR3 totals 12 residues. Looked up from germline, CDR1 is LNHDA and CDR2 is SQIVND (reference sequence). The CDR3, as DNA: TGTGCCAGTGGCCTGTGGGGGAACACCATATATTTT. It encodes CASGLWGNTIYF.

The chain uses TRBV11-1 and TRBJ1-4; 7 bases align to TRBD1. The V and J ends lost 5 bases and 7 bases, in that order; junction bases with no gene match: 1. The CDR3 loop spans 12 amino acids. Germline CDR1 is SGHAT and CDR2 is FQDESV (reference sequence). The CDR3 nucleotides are TGTGCCAGCAGCGGGGACAGTGAAAAACTGTTTTTT. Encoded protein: CASSGDSEKLFF. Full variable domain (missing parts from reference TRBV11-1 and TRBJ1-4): EAEVAQSPRYKITEKSQAVAFWCDPISGHATLYWYRQILGQGPELLVQFQDESVVDDSQLPKDRFSAERLKGVDSTLKIQPAELGDSAMYLCASSGDSEKLFFGSGTQLSVL.

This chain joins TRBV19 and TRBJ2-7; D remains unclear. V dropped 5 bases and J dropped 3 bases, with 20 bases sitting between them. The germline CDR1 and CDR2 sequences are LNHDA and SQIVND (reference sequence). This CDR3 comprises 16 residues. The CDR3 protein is CASSPQWAARNYEQYF. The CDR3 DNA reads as TGTGCCAGTAGTCCTCAGTGGGCAGCGCGCAACTACGAGCAGTACTTC.